These 6 T cell receptor beta chains were all obtained from the same sample, sequenced in a study of cytomegalovirus exposure and HLA in healthy donors. 60 Vbeta and 13 Jbeta primers were used in PCR. The repertoire was sequenced with immunoSEQ multiplex PCR; TCRdb's copy has only in-frame clones and lacks some. The sample includes fewer than 150,000 clones, over 60% of them seen just once. The sequencing sample was made of PBMCs. Receptors originate from a woman in her forties or fifties in good health and CMV-seronegative.

The chain links TRBV7-9 to TRBJ1-3, with D perhaps TRBD1 (5 bases). This CDR3 is built from 15 residues. V was clipped by 5 bases and J by 0 bases, with 11 bases between them. Germline CDR1 SEHNR, CDR2 FQNEAQ (reference sequence). The CDR3 protein is CASSPDTYSGNTIYF. DNA of the CDR3: TGTGCCAGCAGCCCGGACACCTACTCTGGAAACACCATATATTTT. The full variable domain, in which reference TRBV7-9 and TRBJ1-3 provide the parts outside the CDR3, is DTGVSQNPRHKITKRGQNVTFRCDPISEHNRLYWYRQTLGQGPEFLTYFQNEAQLEKSRLLSDRFSAERPKGSFSTLEIQRTEQGDSAMYLCASSPDTYSGNTIYFGEGSWLTVV.

The genes are TRBV28 and TRBJ2-1; TRBD2 matches 7 bases. The CDR3 has 18 amino acids. CDR1 and CDR2 (germline): MDHEN, SYDVKM. The V gene end was trimmed by 1 base and the J gene end by 0 bases; junction bases not matched to a gene: 9. The CDR3 region is CASSLSAWRGSSYNEQFF. The DNA of the CDR3 is TGTGCCAGCAGTTTATCCGCTTGGCGCGGGAGCTCCTACAATGAGCAGTTCTTC.

CDR3 coding DNA: TGCGCCAGCAGCAGGGGAAGCACAGATACGCAGTATTTT. Protein product: CASSRGSTDTQYF. The chain joins TRBV10-1 to TRBJ2-3, with D possibly being TRBD1 (6 bases). CDR3 length equals 13 residues. The germline V gene encodes CDR1 WNHNN and CDR2 SYGVQD (reference sequence). The V gene lost 6 bases and the J gene lost 0 bases, with 7 bases spanning the gap.

The chain couples TRBV19 to TRBJ1-2; 7 bases line up with TRBD1. After removal of 6 bases from V and 5 bases from J, the junction contained 6 bases not matched to a gene. This CDR3 is built from 13 residues. The V gene's germline CDR1 is LNHDA and CDR2 SQIVND (reference sequence). The CDR3 loop reads CASSRQGSYGYTF. The CDR3, as DNA: TGTGCCAGTAGCCGACAGGGCTCTTATGGCTACACCTTC.

The genes are TRBV19 and TRBJ2-5; 11 positions match TRBD2. Germline CDR1 and CDR2: LNHDA and SQIVND (reference sequence). The CDR3 has 17 amino acids. With V trimmed by 2 bases and J by 3 bases, 8 bases remained unmatched. The CDR3 nucleotides are TGTGCCAGTAGTATATTTTCTGTACTAGCGGGAGAAGAGACCCAGTACTTC. Residues: CASSIFSVLAGEETQYF. The whole variable domain, filled in from reference TRBV19 and TRBJ2-5, reads DGGITQSPKYLFRKEGQNVTLSCEQNLNHDAMYWYRQDPGQGLRLIYYSQIVNDFQKGDIAEGYSVSREKKESFPLTVTSAQKNPTAFYLCASSIFSVLAGEETQYFGPGTRLLVL.

A single count supports this clone. The chain combines TRBV15 with TRBJ1-2, with D perhaps matching TRBD1 (5 bases). Per the germline V gene, CDR1 is LNHNV and CDR2 is YYDKDF (reference sequence). The CDR3 has 16 residues. V lost 0 bases, J lost 8 bases, and 19 bases lay in between. The CDR3 DNA reads as TGTGCCACCAGCAGAGATCCGGCAGGGCCGGGGGTGGGCTACACCTTC. It specifies CATSRDPAGPGVGYTF.